The source of this T cell receptor (beta chain) is a study of OX40 agonist ivuxolimab in advanced cancers. Study-level findings and limits: Expanded peripheral T-cell antigen specificity went undetermined. Among the lowest peripheral clonal expansion occurred in 0.1-3.0 mg/kg partial responders.

Generated by immunoSEQ multiplex PCR, the TCRdb table keeps only in-frame clones and is missing some. The repertoire consists of roughly 76,000 clones, with around 81% occurring once and the leading ten covering less than 6.5%. In regard to this clone: The target antigen is unknown.

V shed 4 bases and J shed 0 bases, with 9 bases lying between them. The germline CDR1 and CDR2 sequences are SEHNR and FQNEAQ (reference sequence). The CDR3 is 14 amino acids. With baseline, cycle 4 day 1, and cycle 7 day 1 as timepoints, blood was sampled. This clonotype was sampled from an adult with an advanced solid tumor such as melanoma, head and neck, liver or kidney cancer. Here the sequenced sample was CD4+ or CD8+ T cells sorted from blood, taken in a trial of the OX40 agonist ivuxolimab. V is TRBV7-9 and J is TRBJ1-1; TRBD1 might be the D (5 bases). This CDR3 is CASSSTVMNTEAFF. CDR3 nucleotide sequence: TGTGCCAGCAGCTCGACAGTCATGAACACTGAAGCTTTCTTT.